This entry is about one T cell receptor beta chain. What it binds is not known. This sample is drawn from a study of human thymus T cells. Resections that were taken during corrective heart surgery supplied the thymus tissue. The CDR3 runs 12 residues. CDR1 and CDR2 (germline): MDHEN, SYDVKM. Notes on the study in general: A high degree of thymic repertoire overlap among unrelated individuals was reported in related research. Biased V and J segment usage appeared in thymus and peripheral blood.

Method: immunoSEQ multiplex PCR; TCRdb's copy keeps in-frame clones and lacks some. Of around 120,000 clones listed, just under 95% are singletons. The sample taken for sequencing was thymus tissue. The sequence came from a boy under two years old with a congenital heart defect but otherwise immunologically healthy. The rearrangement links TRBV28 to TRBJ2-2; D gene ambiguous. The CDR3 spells CASVANTGELFF. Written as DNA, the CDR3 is TGTGCGAGTGTCGCGAACACCGGGGAGCTGTTTTTT.